One and the same sample provided the 28 T cell receptor beta chains below, sequenced in a study of cytomegalovirus exposure and HLA in healthy donors. The PCR contained 60 Vbeta and 13 Jbeta primers. Method: immunoSEQ multiplex PCR; TCRdb's copy keeps in-frame clones and lacks some. The sample has over 130,000 clones, more than 60% seen once. Sequenced input: PBMCs. The receptors here all came from a male donor in good health and CMV-seronegative.

This clone was observed a single time. CDR3 loop: CASGGIGDRGYYEQYF. DNA of the CDR3: TGTGCTAGTGGTGGGATCGGGGACAGGGGTTACTACGAGCAGTACTTC. The gene calls are TRBV12-5 and TRBJ2-7; TRBD1 agrees at 10 bases. With 5 bases clipped from V and 3 bases from J, the junction kept 10 bases outside the gene matches. Germline lookup yields CDR1 LGHNT and CDR2 FRNRAP. The CDR3 runs to 16 residues.

V gene TRBV19 combines with J gene TRBJ1-1; unclear D gene. The CDR3 has 13 residues. Trimming removed 7 bases from V and 1 base from J, with 10 bases in between. Germline V gene lookup returns CDR1 LNHDA and CDR2 SQIVND (reference sequence). CDR3 sequence reads: CASKAGPNTEAFF. The CDR3 coding sequence is TGTGCCAGTAAAGCAGGCCCGAACACTGAAGCTTTCTTT.

This chain connects TRBV5-1 to TRBJ1-3, with 9 nucleotides matching TRBD1. CDR3 size: 16 residues. Trimming cost V 3 bases and J 1 base; bases outside gene matches: 5. CDR1 and CDR2 (germline): SGHRS, YFSETQ. CDR3 amino acids: CASSSVQGASGNTIYF. CDR3 in DNA: TGCGCCAGCAGCTCCGTACAGGGGGCGTCTGGAAACACCATATATTTT.

The chain is built from TRBV5-4 and TRBJ2-7, with D hard to call. Trimming took 0 bases from V and 0 from J, leaving 10 bases between them. The CDR3 spans 15 residues. Germline assignment: CDR1 SGHNT and CDR2 YYREEE (reference sequence). For the CDR3, the DNA is TGTGCCAGCAGCTTGGATCCCTGGAGCTCCTACGAGCAGTACTTC. Translated, it gives CASSLDPWSSYEQYF.

The chain recombines TRBV5-8 with TRBJ2-3; D may be TRBD1 (6 bases). V lost 2 bases and J 2 bases, leaving 12 bases between the germline ends. Germline CDR1 SGHTS, CDR2 YDEGEE. This CDR3 has 15 residues. CDR3 in amino acids: CASSFWTVYTDTQYF. The CDR3, as DNA: TGTGCCAGCAGCTTCTGGACAGTATACACAGATACGCAGTATTTT.

This clone was recorded a few times. This rearrangement joins TRBV28 to TRBJ2-7; no clear D. With 6 bases removed from V and 2 bases from J, the gap between germline ends came to 14 bases. The CDR3 length is 14 residues. Germline assignment: CDR1 MDHEN and CDR2 SYDVKM. CDR3 bases: TGTGCCAGCAGCCTTACAGATGCGCCCTACGAGCAGTACTTC. It translates to CASSLTDAPYEQYF.

Remarks on this clone: Other DNA sequences in the same sample also yield this CDR3. This chain's CDR3 is CASRYWSGGHRGGSYNSPLHF. In nucleotides, the CDR3 is TGCGCCAGCAGATATTGGTCGGGGGGGCACAGGGGTGGCTCCTATAATTCACCCCTCCACTTT. The V gene is TRBV5-1, the J gene TRBJ1-6, with 7 nucleotides matching TRBD1. Germline V gene sequence: CDR1 SGHRS, CDR2 YFSETQ. CDR3 size: 21 residues. The V gene end was trimmed by 5 bases and the J gene end by 0 bases; junction bases not matched to a gene: 20.

This clone was found a few times. This chain joins TRBV5-5 and TRBJ2-7; the match to TRBD1 covers 8 bases. This CDR3 is built from 13 residues. J gave up 3 bases and V 4 bases, and 3 bases lay outside the gene matches. The germline V gene has CDR1 SGHKS and CDR2 YYEKEE (reference sequence). CDR3 protein: CASSRQGNYEQYF. CDR3 in DNA: TGTGCCAGCAGCAGACAGGGGAACTACGAGCAGTACTTC. Full variable domain (rest looked up from reference TRBV5-5 and TRBJ2-7): DAGVTQSPTHLIKTRGQQVTLRCSPISGHKSVSWYQQVLGQGPQFIFQYYEKEERGRGNFPDRFSARQFPNYSSELNVNALLLGDSALYLCASSRQGNYEQYFGPGTRLTVT.

The chain joins TRBV7-9 to TRBJ2-7; no definite D call. V was clipped by 5 bases and J by 1 base, with 9 bases between them. Looked up from germline, CDR1 is SEHNR and CDR2 is FQNEAQ (reference sequence). The length of the CDR3 is 13 residues. The CDR3 sequence is CASSPSGSYEQYF. The DNA of the CDR3 is TGTGCCAGCAGCCCATCCGGGTCCTACGAGCAGTACTTC. The whole variable domain, filled in from reference TRBV7-9 and TRBJ2-7, reads DTGVSQNPRHKITKRGQNVTFRCDPISEHNRLYWYRQTLGQGPEFLTYFQNEAQLEKSRLLSDRFSAERPKGSFSTLEIQRTEQGDSAMYLCASSPSGSYEQYFGPGTRLTVT.

This clone has just a few counts. The CDR3 region has the DNA TGTGCCAGCGGACTAGCCTCCTACAATGAGCAGTTCTTC. This gives the protein CASGLASYNEQFF. The chain links TRBV19 to TRBJ2-1; TRBD2 matches 8 bases. With 9 bases clipped from V and 0 bases from J, the junction kept 1 base outside the gene matches. The CDR3 length is 13 residues. Germline V gives CDR1 LNHDA, CDR2 SQIVND (reference sequence).

This clone was seen a handful of times. CDR3 loop: CASSHTGDLVYGYTF. As DNA, the CDR3 is TGTGCCAGCAGTCACACAGGGGATCTTGTCTATGGCTACACCTTC. The chain links TRBV6-5 to TRBJ1-2; 7 bases fit TRBD1. Looked up from germline, CDR1 is MNHEY and CDR2 is SVGAGI. The trim removed 5 bases at V and 4 bases at J, leaving 10 bases unmatched. The CDR3 totals 15 residues.

The chain uses TRBV11-2 and TRBJ1-3, with a weak D call TRBD1 (5 bases). Germline loops: CDR1 SGHAT, CDR2 FQNNGV. Deletions cut 5 bases from V and 4 bases from J, with 21 bases between. CDR3 length equals 17 residues. This chain's CDR3 is CASSLTGTGVLGNTIYF. The CDR3, as DNA: TGTGCCAGCAGCCTAACGGGGACGGGGGTTTTAGGAAACACCATATATTTT.

This chain links TRBV28 with TRBJ2-2, with TRBD1 as a possible D gene (6 bases). V lost 7 bases and J 7 bases, leaving 16 bases between the germline ends. CDR1 and CDR2 (germline): MDHEN, SYDVKM. CDR3 length equals 14 residues. The CDR3 is CASTGGTTVGELFF. Here the CDR3 DNA reads TGTGCCAGCACTGGGGGCACTACAGTCGGGGAGCTGTTTTTT.

This clone was seen a single time. The chain combines TRBV4-1 with TRBJ2-3; the D gene is possibly TRBD2 (5 bases). Trimming pared 1 base from V and 6 bases from J, leaving 11 bases between. The CDR3 contains 14 residues. CDR1 MGHRA and CDR2 YSYEKL come from the germline V gene. The CDR3 DNA reads as TGCGCCAGCAGCCAAGGGGCTAGCTGGGATACGCAGTATTTT. It encodes CASSQGASWDTQYF.

The rearrangement links TRBV9 to TRBJ2-2; possibly TRBD2 for D (6 bases). The CDR3 length is 14 residues. Germline values: CDR1 SGDLS, CDR2 YYNGEE. The V and J ends lost 3 bases and 5 bases respectively, with 11 bases between them. The CDR3 is CASSAGGSTGELFF. The CDR3 DNA follows: TGTGCCAGCAGCGCCGGGGGTTCGACCGGGGAGCTGTTTTTT.

This clone was counted between two and nine times. The V call is TRBV19, the J call TRBJ2-2, with a weak D call TRBD2 (5 bases). The CDR3 runs 13 residues. With 3 bases removed from V and 6 bases from J, the gap between germline ends came to 8 bases. Per the germline V gene, CDR1 is LNHDA and CDR2 is SQIVND (reference sequence). CDR3 amino acids: CASSMRASGELFF. CDR3 DNA: TGTGCCAGTAGTATGAGGGCCTCCGGGGAGCTGTTTTTT.

This clone was counted a few times. V usage is TRBV7-2 and J usage is TRBJ1-2, with 10 bases that match TRBD1. CDR1 and CDR2 (germline): SGHTA, FQGNSA. J gave up 1 base and V 4 bases, and 6 bases lay outside the gene matches. This CDR3 has 16 amino acids. The CDR3 sequence: CASSYHRTGGNYGYTF. The CDR3 bases are TGTGCCAGCAGCTACCACCGGACAGGGGGTAACTATGGCTACACCTTC.

The rearrangement uses TRBV7-3 and TRBJ2-2, with D tentatively TRBD2 (6 bases). The CDR3 extends over 15 amino acids. Germline loops: CDR1 SGHTA, CDR2 FQGTGA. Deletions cut 5 bases from V and 7 bases from J, with 17 bases between. For the CDR3, the DNA is TGTGCCAGCAGCCCTATACTAGCTGAAGGCGGGGAGCTGTTTTTT. It translates to CASSPILAEGGELFF.

The chain carries TRBV4-3 and TRBJ1-2; D is possibly TRBD1 (5 bases). Trimming shortened V by 4 bases and J by 2 bases, and 14 bases separated the two germline ends. The CDR3 sequence is 15 residues long. Germline V gives CDR1 LGHNA, CDR2 YSLEER. CDR3 region: CASSLITRGNYGYTF. DNA of the CDR3: TGCGCCAGCAGCCTCATAACCCGGGGGAACTATGGCTACACCTTC.

The chain couples TRBV28 to TRBJ1-6; TRBD1 is a possible D gene (6 bases). The germline V gene has CDR1 MDHEN and CDR2 SYDVKM. There are 16 residues in the CDR3. V shed 5 bases and J shed 11 bases, with 22 bases lying between them. DNA of the CDR3: TGTGCCAGCAGTACCGACAGGTCCCGAGTTGGAGCACCCCTCCACTTT. Protein: CASSTDRSRVGAPLHF.

This clone has more than one count but fewer than ten. The CDR3 region has the DNA TGCGCCAGCAGCTTGCCGACTCGGAACGAGCAGTACTTC. Translation gives CASSLPTRNEQYF. V gene TRBV5-1 combines with J gene TRBJ2-7; no clear D. V lost 1 base, J lost 5 bases, and 10 bases lay in between. Germline V lookup: CDR1 SGHRS, CDR2 YFSETQ. CDR3 size: 13 residues.

To note about this clone: No conserved phenylalanine or tryptophan is present at the end of the CDR3, so a read error is the likely explanation. This chain uses TRBV5-4 with TRBJ2-7, with 11 bases fitting TRBD2. There are 15 residues in the CDR3. V lost 4 bases and J lost 3; bases outside the gene matches: 6. Germline lookup yields CDR1 SGHNT and CDR2 YYREEE (reference sequence). CDR3 amino acids: CASSPRLAGSYEQYL. The CDR3 nucleotides are TGTGCCAGCAGCCCCAGACTAGCGGGGAGCTACGAGCAGTACCTC.

The chain is built from TRBV10-3 and TRBJ1-2, with a possible D match to TRBD1 (5 bases). The CDR3 is 14 residues long. Trimming cost V 6 bases and J 0 bases, with 11 bases left between them. Germline V gene sequence: CDR1 ENHRY, CDR2 SYGVKD. For the CDR3, the DNA is TGTGCCATCAGCACAGGAAAAACTAACTATGGCTACACCTTC. This encodes CAISTGKTNYGYTF.

This chain links TRBV4-1 with TRBJ1-5, with 8 bases lining up with TRBD1. CDR1 is MGHRA and CDR2 is YSYEKL in the germline V gene. The CDR3 loop spans 16 amino acids. The J segment lost 9 bases and the V segment lost 1 base, leaving 11 bases of the junction unmatched. CDR3 region: CASSQGSRGQGGPQHF. The DNA for the CDR3 is TGCGCCAGCAGCCAAGGTTCCAGGGGGCAGGGGGGGCCCCAGCATTTT.

The chain links TRBV5-4 to TRBJ2-5; possibly TRBD1 for D (5 bases). Deletions cut 2 bases from V and 4 bases from J, with 12 bases between. The CDR3 has 14 residues. CDR1 and CDR2 from the germline V gene are SGHNT and YYREEE (reference sequence). The CDR3 region is CASSLIRVPETQYF. The CDR3 region has the DNA TGTGCCAGCAGCTTAATCAGGGTGCCAGAGACCCAGTACTTC.

The CDR3 sequence: CAIRSQGVGNTIYF. The CDR3 region has the DNA TGTGCCATCAGAAGCCAGGGGGTTGGAAACACCATATATTTT. V is TRBV10-3 and J is TRBJ1-3, with TRBD1 matching over 7 bases. This CDR3 comprises 14 residues. Unmatched junction bases numbered 5, after V lost 6 bases and J lost 3 bases. Germline values: CDR1 ENHRY, CDR2 SYGVKD.

In DNA form, the CDR3 reads TGCGCCAGCAGCTTGGGGGCTAGCTTCTACAATGAGCAGTTCTTC. Amino acids: CASSLGASFYNEQFF. This chain links TRBV5-1 with TRBJ2-1; weak D call: TRBD2 (5 bases). The germline CDR1 and CDR2 sequences are SGHRS and YFSETQ. With 0 bases removed from V and 3 bases from J, the gap between germline ends came to 10 bases. There are 15 residues in the CDR3.

This clone was detected once. This chain links TRBV6-5 with TRBJ1-4; TRBD1 aligns across 7 bases. Germline V gene sequence: CDR1 MNHEY, CDR2 SVGAGI. The CDR3 runs 14 residues. V dropped 6 bases and J dropped 7; count of bases not matched to a gene: 8. The CDR3 DNA follows: TGTGCCAGCAGAAAAGGACAGGAGGGTGAAAAACTGTTTTTT. Translated: CASRKGQEGEKLFF.